This passage covers 28 T cell receptor beta chains from one sample sequenced in a study of T cells in Graves' hyperthyroidism and ophthalmopathy. TCR beta CDR3 sequences were amplified from RNA transcripts. The HTBI set primed first-round TCR CDR3 RT-PCR. Each CDR3 protein is one row after TCRdb ran MiXCR on the multiplex PCR reads. The table shows around 690,000 distinct CDR3 sequences, with approximately 15% occurring only once. The sample taken for sequencing was blood. Every receptor here comes from a man in his forties or fifties with Graves' hyperthyroidism.

This clonotype appeared a few times. The genes are TRBV4-3 and TRBJ2-2, with 8 positions matching TRBD2. The CDR3 totals 17 residues. Germline CDR1 and CDR2: LGHNA and YSLEER. V trimming: 4 bases; J trimming: 3 bases; junction bases outside the gene matches: 10. CDR3 loop: CASSRKAGEGDTGELFF. In DNA, the CDR3 is TGCGCCAGCAGCCGAAAAGCGGGAGAAGGCGACACCGGGGAGCTGTTTTTT.

This clonotype showed up just a few times. This rearrangement joins TRBV5-1 to TRBJ2-3, with TRBD2 as a possible D gene (6 bases). Germline V gene data show CDR1 as SGHRS and CDR2 as YFSETQ. The CDR3 is 15 residues long. V lost 4 bases and J 1 base, leaving 13 bases between the germline ends. The CDR3: CASSHREFGTDTQYF. The CDR3 DNA reads as TGCGCCAGCAGCCACCGGGAGTTCGGCACAGATACGCAGTATTTT.

The chain uses TRBV14 and TRBJ2-3, with 10 nucleotides matching TRBD2. Trimming removed 2 bases from V and 5 bases from J; junction bases left unmatched: 4. This CDR3 comprises 15 residues. The V gene's germline CDR1 is SGHDN and CDR2 FVKESK. The CDR3 is CASSQTLAGVDTQYF. The CDR3 nucleotides read TGTGCCAGCAGCCAAACCCTAGCGGGAGTAGATACGCAGTATTTT.

There are many counts of this clonotype. The rearrangement links TRBV11-2 to TRBJ2-7; 8 positions match TRBD1. From germline, CDR1 is SGHAT and CDR2 FQNNGV. This CDR3 has 19 amino acids. V lost 5 bases, J lost 0 bases, and 18 bases stayed unmatched. This CDR3 is CASSPRTGKRSYYSYEQYF. As DNA, the CDR3 is TGTGCCAGCAGCCCCCGGACAGGGAAGAGGTCCTATTACTCCTACGAGCAGTACTTC.

This clonotype was observed at least ten times. This sequence may be a read error, since a much larger clone differs from it by one base. The rearrangement joins TRBV28 to TRBJ1-2; 9 nucleotides align to TRBD1. CDR1 is MDHEN, CDR2 SYDVKM, per germline. V lost 3 bases, J lost 5 bases, and 1 base stayed unmatched. There are 13 residues in the CDR3. The CDR3 DNA sequence: TGTGCCAGCAGTTTCGGACAGGGGTATGGCTACACCTTC. This sequence encodes CASSFGQGYGYTF.

In regard to this clonotype: With a much larger clone just one base away, this may be a read error. This chain connects TRBV11-2 to TRBJ1-6; D ambiguous. The CDR3 has 14 amino acids. Trimming shortened V by 4 bases and J by 10 bases, and 14 bases separated the two germline ends. Germline values: CDR1 SGHAT, CDR2 FQNNGV. CDR3 residues: CASSSPRRRSPLHF. The CDR3 DNA reads TGTGCCAGCAGCTCACCTCGGAGAAGGTCACCCCTCCACTTT.

This clonotype was counted at least ten times. The V and J genes are TRBV27 and TRBJ2-7, with TRBD1 identical over 11 bases. The CDR3 loop spans 16 amino acids. V shed 6 bases, J shed 4 bases, and the junction held 11 bases outside the gene matches. Germline values: CDR1 MNHEY, CDR2 SMNVEV (reference sequence). As DNA, the CDR3 is TGTGCCAGCAGCCTGTTTTGGGGACAGGGGGTATACGAGCAGTACTTC. Translating it yields CASSLFWGQGVYEQYF.

There are a few counts of this clonotype. A single base separates this from a much larger clone, so it may be a read error. The conserved closing phenylalanine or tryptophan is absent in this CDR3, likely reflecting a read error. The rearrangement links TRBV2 to TRBJ1-1, with a weak D call TRBD1 (5 bases). The CDR3 contains 13 residues. Germline loops: CDR1 SNHLY, CDR2 FYNNEI. The V end was cut by 7 bases, the J end by 4 bases, with 13 bases between. The CDR3 is CASTGNGGTEAFL. CDR3 DNA: TGTGCCAGCACCGGCAACGGGGGCACTGAAGCTTTCCTT.

This clonotype has at least ten counts. This sequence joins TRBV28 and TRBJ1-5; TRBD1 matches at 8 bases. Germline V lookup: CDR1 MDHEN, CDR2 SYDVKM. The length of the CDR3 is 16 residues. V gave up 10 bases and J gave up 3 bases; unmatched junction bases: 14. The CDR3 spells CATFLMRTGNNQPQHF. CDR3 DNA sequence: TGTGCCACCTTTTTGATGCGGACAGGGAACAATCAGCCCCAGCATTTT.

At least ten counts were recorded for this clonotype. The chain has TRBV12-3 or TRBV12-4 and TRBJ2-2; D possibly corresponds to TRBD1 (6 bases). The CDR3 is 14 residues long. Trimming pared 5 bases from V and 5 bases from J, leaving 12 bases between. Here the CDR3 DNA reads TGTGCCAGCAGTGCTCAGGGGTCGACCGGGGAGCTGTTTTTT. Protein product: CASSAQGSTGELFF.

This clonotype was seen ten or more times. The V and J genes are TRBV28 and TRBJ2-1, with TRBD2 matching over 14 bases. The trim removed 7 bases at V and 8 bases at J, leaving 13 bases unmatched. The CDR3 is 17 residues long. Germline V lookup: CDR1 MDHEN, CDR2 SYDVKM. This CDR3 reads CASTTNPGTSGSDEQFF. The CDR3, as DNA: TGTGCCAGCACTACTAACCCCGGGACTAGCGGGAGCGATGAGCAGTTCTTC.

Of note for this clonotype: A much larger clone differs by one base, so this may be a read error. It is likely a read error, because the conserved phenylalanine at the end of the CDR3 is missing. The rearrangement uses TRBV11-3 and TRBJ2-1; D remains ambiguous. Per the germline V gene, CDR1 is SGHNT and CDR2 is YENEEA. This CDR3 contains 13 residues. Trimming removed 1 base at V and 8 bases at J, with 9 bases between. The DNA for the CDR3 is TGTGCCAGCAGCTTAGGTTATTCCGATGAGCAGTTCCTC. Translated, it gives CASSLGYSDEQFL.

This clonotype was seen more than once but under ten times. The chain links TRBV20-1 to TRBJ2-1; 9 nucleotides align to TRBD2. Germline V gene data show CDR1 as DFQATT and CDR2 as SNEGSKA (reference sequence). The V segment lost 0 bases and the J segment 4 bases; nucleotides outside the gene matches: 4. CDR3 length: 15 residues. CDR3: CSARERTSAYNEQFF. CDR3 in DNA: TGCAGTGCTAGAGAACGGACTAGCGCTTACAATGAGCAGTTCTTC.

In this sample, this clonotype turned up many times. This chain connects TRBV12-5 to TRBJ2-3, with 11 positions matching TRBD2. Germline CDR1 LGHNT, CDR2 FRNRAP. The CDR3 contains 16 residues. V shed 0 bases, J shed 5 bases, and the junction held 4 bases outside the gene matches. The chain's CDR3 is CASGLVLAGVGDTQYF. DNA of the CDR3: TGTGCTAGTGGTTTGGTACTAGCGGGAGTGGGAGATACGCAGTATTTT.

The chain has TRBV4-2 and TRBJ2-2, with 8 bases identical to TRBD2. This CDR3 has 17 residues. The J segment lost 6 bases and the V segment lost 0 bases, leaving 9 bases of the junction unmatched. CDR1 is LGHNA, CDR2 YNFKEQ, per germline. This CDR3 reads CASSQDFRGGIPGELFF. The CDR3 DNA reads as TGTGCCAGCAGCCAAGATTTTCGGGGGGGCATACCCGGGGAGCTGTTTTTT.

This chain uses TRBV5-6 with TRBJ2-3, with 9 bases fitting TRBD2. V lost 0 bases and J lost 5; bases outside the gene matches: 10. The CDR3 extends over 17 amino acids. The germline V gene encodes CDR1 SGHDT and CDR2 YYEEEE. The CDR3 DNA reads TGTGCCAGCAGCTTGGGTATCTTCGCGGGAGGGATAGATACGCAGTATTTT. Residues: CASSLGIFAGGIDTQYF.

The rearrangement uses TRBV2 and TRBJ2-2; possible D gene TRBD1, 5 bases. The CDR3 length is 15 residues. The germline V gene encodes CDR1 SNHLY and CDR2 FYNNEI. Trimming took 6 bases from V and 2 from J, leaving 13 bases between them. The CDR3 spells CASSVVTVNTGELFF. CDR3 bases: TGTGCCAGCAGCGTTGTGACAGTAAACACCGGGGAGCTGTTTTTT.

This chain connects TRBV9 to TRBJ1-6; D may be TRBD1 (6 bases). Per germline, CDR1 SGDLS and CDR2 YYNGEE. CDR3 length: 16 amino acids. V lost 2 bases and J lost 0, with 9 bases in between. This CDR3 is CASSVDSRSYNSPLHF. Here the CDR3 DNA reads TGTGCCAGCAGCGTGGACAGTCGCTCCTATAATTCACCCCTCCACTTT.

There are a few counts of this clonotype. The chain joins TRBV29-1 to TRBJ1-1; 7 nucleotides line up with TRBD1. The CDR3 runs 10 residues. The V gene's germline CDR1 is SQVTM and CDR2 ANQGSEA. V shed 6 bases, J shed 6 bases, and the junction held 1 base outside the gene matches. This CDR3 reads CSVGQAEAFF. The CDR3 DNA sequence: TGCAGCGTCGGACAGGCTGAAGCTTTCTTT.

This clonotype was seen ten or more times. The V and J genes are TRBV28 and TRBJ2-7; TRBD2 aligns across 12 bases. In germline, CDR1 is MDHEN, CDR2 SYDVKM. This CDR3 contains 15 residues. Trimming at V came to 6 bases and at J to 4 bases, leaving 7 bases not matched to a gene. CDR3 amino acids: CASRDTSGRWYEQYF. The CDR3 nucleotides read TGTGCCAGCAGGGATACTAGCGGGAGGTGGTACGAGCAGTACTTC.

This clonotype was counted only a few times. A much larger clonotype is one base distant, so this may be a read error. V gene TRBV28 combines with J gene TRBJ2-7; 7 bases line up with TRBD2. Germline V lookup: CDR1 MDHEN, CDR2 SYDVKM. This CDR3 has 14 amino acids. J gave up 0 bases and V 4 bases, and 3 bases lay outside the gene matches. CDR3 bases: TGTGCCAGCAGTTCCGGGACTACCTCCTACGAGCAGTACTTC. Its protein is CASSSGTTSYEQYF.

This clonotype was detected ten times or more. The rearrangement uses TRBV28 and TRBJ1-1; D remains unclear. Germline V CDR1 and CDR2: MDHEN, SYDVKM. V was pared by 1 base and J by 3 bases, with 9 bases between. The CDR3 length is 14 residues. The CDR3 region has the DNA TGTGCCAGCAGTTTATCGTCCGGGGACACTGAAGCTTTCTTT. It is translated as CASSLSSGDTEAFF.

The chain joins TRBV24-1 to TRBJ2-2; either TRBD1 or TRBD2 may supply D (5 bases each). Trimming pared 1 base from V and 1 base from J, leaving 12 bases between. CDR3 size: 17 residues. CDR1 is KGHDR and CDR2 is SFDVKD in the germline V gene. CDR3 protein: CATSDFYGTQNTGELFF. The DNA for the CDR3 is TGTGCCACCAGTGATTTTTACGGGACCCAGAACACCGGGGAGCTGTTTTTT.

This clonotype was picked up a small number of times. The chain links TRBV5-1 to TRBJ2-5; the match to TRBD2 covers 8 bases. The CDR3 length is 15 residues. Germline V gene sequence: CDR1 SGHRS, CDR2 YFSETQ. V was pared by 4 bases and J by 5 bases, with 10 bases of the junction left unmatched. The CDR3 loop reads CASSPQREKPETQYF. CDR3 nucleotide sequence: TGCGCCAGCAGCCCACAGCGGGAGAAGCCGGAGACCCAGTACTTC.

This clonotype was seen only once. V is TRBV19 and J is TRBJ2-7; D uncertain. There are 14 residues in the CDR3. CDR1 and CDR2 (germline): LNHDA, SQIVND (reference sequence). With 3 bases removed from V and 3 bases from J, the gap between germline ends came to 12 bases. The CDR3 nucleotides are TGTGCCAGTAGTATTAAGCCAGCATACTACGAGCAGTACTTC. This codes for CASSIKPAYYEQYF.

J is TRBJ2-7 and V is TRBV6-2 or TRBV6-3, with 9 bases fitting TRBD2. The CDR3 is 16 residues long. CDR1 is MNHEY and CDR2 is SVGEGT in the germline V gene. Trimming removed 5 bases from V and 0 bases from J; junction bases left unmatched: 8. The DNA for the CDR3 is TGTGCCAGCAGTCGACGACTAGCGGATACCTCCTACGAGCAGTACTTC. Amino acid sequence: CASSRRLADTSYEQYF.

This clonotype appeared a few times. CDR3 amino acids: CSARGLAKLGGELFF. The CDR3 coding sequence is TGCAGTGCTAGGGGGCTAGCAAAGTTGGGCGGGGAGCTGTTTTTT. J is TRBJ2-2 and V is TRBV20-1, with D perhaps matching TRBD1 or TRBD2 (5 bases each). Looked up from germline, CDR1 is DFQATT and CDR2 is SNEGSKA (reference sequence). Trimming pared 3 bases from V and 7 bases from J, leaving 18 bases between. The CDR3 runs 15 residues.

This clonotype was seen many times. The chain couples TRBV11-2 to TRBJ2-7; no clear D. The germline V gene has CDR1 SGHAT and CDR2 FQNNGV. This CDR3 contains 13 residues. V lost 1 base to trimming and J lost 4 bases, with 8 bases between them. CDR3 sequence: CASSLAHRYEQYF. The DNA for the CDR3 is TGTGCCAGCAGCTTAGCTCACCGGTACGAGCAGTACTTC.